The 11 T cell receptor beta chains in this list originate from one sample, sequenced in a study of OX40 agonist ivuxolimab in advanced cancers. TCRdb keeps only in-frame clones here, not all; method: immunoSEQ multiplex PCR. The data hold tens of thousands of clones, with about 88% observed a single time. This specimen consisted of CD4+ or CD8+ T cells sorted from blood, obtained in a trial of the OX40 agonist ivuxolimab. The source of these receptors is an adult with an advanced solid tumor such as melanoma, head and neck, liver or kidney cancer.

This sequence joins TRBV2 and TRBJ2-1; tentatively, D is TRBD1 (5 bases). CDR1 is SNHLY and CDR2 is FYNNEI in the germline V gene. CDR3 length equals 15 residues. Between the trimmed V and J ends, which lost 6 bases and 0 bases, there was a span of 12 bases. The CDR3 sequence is CASRVQVSSYNEQFF. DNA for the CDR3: TGTGCCAGCAGGGTACAGGTTAGCTCCTACAATGAGCAGTTCTTC.

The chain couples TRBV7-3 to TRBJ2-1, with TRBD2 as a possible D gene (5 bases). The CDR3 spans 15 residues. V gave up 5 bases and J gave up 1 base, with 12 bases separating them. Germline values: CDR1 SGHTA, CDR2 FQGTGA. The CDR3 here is CASSLPSKSYNEQFF. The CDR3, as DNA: TGTGCCAGCAGCCTCCCTAGCAAATCCTACAATGAGCAGTTCTTC.

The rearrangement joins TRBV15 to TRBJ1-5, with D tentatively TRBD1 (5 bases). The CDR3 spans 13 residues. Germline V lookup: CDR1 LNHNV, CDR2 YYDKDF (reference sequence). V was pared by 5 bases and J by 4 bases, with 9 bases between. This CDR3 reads CATSEQVNQPQHF. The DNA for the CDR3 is TGTGCCACCAGCGAACAGGTAAATCAGCCCCAGCATTTT.

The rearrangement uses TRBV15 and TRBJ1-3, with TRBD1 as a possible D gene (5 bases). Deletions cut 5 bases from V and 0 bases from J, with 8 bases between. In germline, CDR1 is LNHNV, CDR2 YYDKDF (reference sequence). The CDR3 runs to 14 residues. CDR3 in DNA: TGTGCCACCAGCCCGGGGCACTCTGGAAACACCATATATTTT. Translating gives CATSPGHSGNTIYF.

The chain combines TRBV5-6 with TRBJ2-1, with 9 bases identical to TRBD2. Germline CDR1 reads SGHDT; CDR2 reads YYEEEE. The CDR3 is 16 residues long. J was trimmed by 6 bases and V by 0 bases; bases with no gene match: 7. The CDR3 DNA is TGTGCCAGCAGCTTGGGGCGGGAGGGCCTAGGCAATGAGCAGTTCTTC. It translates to CASSLGREGLGNEQFF. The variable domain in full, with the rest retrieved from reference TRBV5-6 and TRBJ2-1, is DAGVTQSPTHLIKTRGQQVTLRCSPKSGHDTVSWYQQALGQGPQFIFQYYEEEERQRGNFPDRFSGHQFPNYSSELNVNALLLGDSALYLCASSLGREGLGNEQFFGPGTRLTVL.

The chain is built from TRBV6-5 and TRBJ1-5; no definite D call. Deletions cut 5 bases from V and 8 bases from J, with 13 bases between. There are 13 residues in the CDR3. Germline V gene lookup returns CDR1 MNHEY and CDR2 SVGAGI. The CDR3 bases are TGTGCCAGCAGTCGGACCCATGAGGAGCCCCAGCATTTT. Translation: CASSRTHEEPQHF.

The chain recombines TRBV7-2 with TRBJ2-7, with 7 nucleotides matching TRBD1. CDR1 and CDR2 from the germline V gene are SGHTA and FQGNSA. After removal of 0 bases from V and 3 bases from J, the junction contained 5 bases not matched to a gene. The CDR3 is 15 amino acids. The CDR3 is CASSLALAGGYEQYF. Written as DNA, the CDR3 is TGTGCCAGCAGCTTAGCTCTGGCAGGGGGCTACGAGCAGTACTTC.

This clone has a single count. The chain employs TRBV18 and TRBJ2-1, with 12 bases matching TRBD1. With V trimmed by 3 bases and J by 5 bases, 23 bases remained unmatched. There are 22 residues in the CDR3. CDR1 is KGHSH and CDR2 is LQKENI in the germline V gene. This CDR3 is CASSPAGRDLVPGQGAHNEQFF. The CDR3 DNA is TGTGCCAGCTCACCCGCCGGCCGCGACCTGGTGCCGGGACAGGGGGCCCACAATGAGCAGTTCTTC.

The CDR3 DNA sequence: TGTGCCAGCAGCTTTGGGACAGGAGTATACAATGAGCAGTTCTTC. Translated: CASSFGTGVYNEQFF. This chain connects TRBV11-3 to TRBJ2-1; the match to TRBD1 covers 8 bases. V shed 3 bases and J 4 bases; nucleotides not matched to a gene: 5. The CDR3 is 15 amino acids. CDR1 and CDR2 from the germline V gene are SGHNT and YENEEA.

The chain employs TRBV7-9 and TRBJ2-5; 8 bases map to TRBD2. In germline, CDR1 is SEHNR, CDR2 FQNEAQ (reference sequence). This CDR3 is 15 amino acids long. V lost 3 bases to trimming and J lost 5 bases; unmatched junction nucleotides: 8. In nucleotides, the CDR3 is TGTGCCAGCAGCTTTCCCACGGGAGGGAGGGAGACCCAGTACTTC. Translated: CASSFPTGGRETQYF.

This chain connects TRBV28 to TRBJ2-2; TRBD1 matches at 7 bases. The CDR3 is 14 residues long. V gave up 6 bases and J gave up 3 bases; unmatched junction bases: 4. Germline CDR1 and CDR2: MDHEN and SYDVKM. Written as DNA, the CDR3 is TGTGCCAGCAGACGACAGGGTTACACCGGGGAGCTGTTTTTT. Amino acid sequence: CASRRQGYTGELFF.